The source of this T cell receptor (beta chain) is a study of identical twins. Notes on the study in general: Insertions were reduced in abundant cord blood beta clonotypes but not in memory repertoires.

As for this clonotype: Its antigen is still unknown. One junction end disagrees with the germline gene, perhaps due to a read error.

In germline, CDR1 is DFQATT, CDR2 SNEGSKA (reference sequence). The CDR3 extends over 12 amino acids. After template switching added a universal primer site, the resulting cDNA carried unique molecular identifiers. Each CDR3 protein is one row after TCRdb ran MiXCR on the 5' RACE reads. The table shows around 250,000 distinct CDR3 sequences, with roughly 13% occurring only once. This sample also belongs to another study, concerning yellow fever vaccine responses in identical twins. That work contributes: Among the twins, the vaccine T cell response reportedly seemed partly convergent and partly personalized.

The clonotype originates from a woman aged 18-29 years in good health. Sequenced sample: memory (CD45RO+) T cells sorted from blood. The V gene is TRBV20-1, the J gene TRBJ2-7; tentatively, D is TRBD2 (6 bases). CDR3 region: CSADRDFKYGNF. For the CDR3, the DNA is TGCAGTGCGGACCGGGACTTCAAGTACGGAAACTTC.